The entry that follows covers one T cell receptor (beta chain) sequence. The data are from a study of blood T cells in healthy people across ages. The CDR3 totals 16 residues. The germline V gene has CDR1 MNHNS and CDR2 SASEGT. The V segment lost 7 bases and the J segment 2 bases; nucleotides outside the gene matches: 6. A second roughly 6 to 11 cycle PCR used barcoded and J-beta primers. A single record per CDR3 protein comes from TCRdb applying MiXCR to the 5' RACE reads. The table shows around 800,000 distinct CDR3 sequences, with 53% occurring only once. This clonotype was obtained from an elderly man in good health. The sample consisted of blood. This sequence joins TRBV6-1 and TRBJ2-6, with 9 bases that match TRBD1. The CDR3 DNA is TGTGCCAGCAATCCTGGGGACAGGGCTGGGGCCAACGTCCTGACTTTC. Its translation is CASNPGDRAGANVLTF.